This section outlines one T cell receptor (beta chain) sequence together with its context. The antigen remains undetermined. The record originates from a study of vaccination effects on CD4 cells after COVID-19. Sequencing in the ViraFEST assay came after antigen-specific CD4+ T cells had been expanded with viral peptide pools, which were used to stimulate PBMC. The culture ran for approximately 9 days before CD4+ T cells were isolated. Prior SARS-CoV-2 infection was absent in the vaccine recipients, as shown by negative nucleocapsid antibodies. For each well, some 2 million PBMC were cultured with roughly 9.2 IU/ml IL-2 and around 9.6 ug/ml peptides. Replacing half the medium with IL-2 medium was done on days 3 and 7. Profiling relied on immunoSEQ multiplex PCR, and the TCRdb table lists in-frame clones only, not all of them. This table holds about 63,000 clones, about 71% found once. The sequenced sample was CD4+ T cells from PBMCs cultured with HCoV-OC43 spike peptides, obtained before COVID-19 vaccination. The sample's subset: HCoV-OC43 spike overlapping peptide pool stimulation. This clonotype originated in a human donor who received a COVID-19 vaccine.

The CDR3 is CASSLSTTEAFF. CDR3 coding DNA: TGTGCCAGCAGTTTAAGTACCACTGAAGCTTTCTTT. The V call is TRBV27, the J call TRBJ1-1; D is uncertain. Germline assignment: CDR1 MNHEY and CDR2 SMNVEV (reference sequence). The CDR3 spans 12 residues. V was shortened by 2 bases and J by 4 bases, with 5 bases between the two germline ends.